Below, 21 T cell receptor beta chains from the same sample are listed, as sequenced in a study of beta chain features in type 1 diabetes. The authors reverse transcribed all of the isolated RNA, so sequencing captured expressed TCRB transcripts. Sequencing was performed with immunoSEQ multiplex PCR; in TCRdb, only in-frame clones are kept and a portion is missing. This table holds roughly 500,000 clones, approximately 30% found once. The source material was naive CD4+ T cells from blood. These receptors were taken from a man aged 18 to 35 in good health.

This clone was seen more than once but under ten times. This chain links TRBV4-1 with TRBJ2-1; D is undetermined. Germline-derived CDR1 and CDR2 are MGHRA and YSYEKL. The CDR3 extends over 16 amino acids. V shed 0 bases and J shed 1 base, with 10 bases lying between them. The CDR3 here is CASSQERRTSYNEQFF. As DNA, the CDR3 is TGCGCCAGCAGCCAAGAACGCCGGACGTCCTACAATGAGCAGTTCTTC.

V usage is TRBV30 and J usage is TRBJ2-2; 14 nucleotides align to TRBD2. V was pared by 6 bases and J by 4 bases, with 13 bases of the junction left unmatched. CDR1 GTSNPN and CDR2 SVGIG come from the germline V gene (reference sequence). The CDR3 contains 18 residues. CDR3 amino acids: CACPPRGLAGVPTGELFF. In nucleotides, the CDR3 is TGTGCCTGTCCCCCGAGGGGACTAGCGGGAGTCCCCACCGGGGAGCTGTTTTTT.

The chain has TRBV30 and TRBJ1-5, with D possibly TRBD1 on 5 matching bases. The CDR3 covers 14 residues. Per germline, CDR1 GTSNPN and CDR2 SVGIG (reference sequence). The germline V and J ends were trimmed by 1 base and 2 bases, with 9 bases remaining between them. The CDR3, as DNA: TGTGCCTGGAGTGCCGGAGGGGGCAATCAGCCCCAGCATTTT. It yields the protein CAWSAGGGNQPQHF.

This chain uses TRBV5-8 with TRBJ2-1; 7 nucleotides align to TRBD1. Germline CDR1 SGHTS, CDR2 YDEGEE. Trimming cost V 0 bases and J 9 bases; bases outside gene matches: 3. The CDR3 spans 13 residues. CDR3 sequence reads: CASSLVGGAEQFF. CDR3 DNA: TGTGCCAGCAGCTTGGTAGGGGGCGCTGAGCAGTTCTTC. Based on the CDR3 plus reference TRBV5-8 and TRBJ2-1, the full variable domain is EAGVTQSPTHLIKTRGQQATLRCSPISGHTSVYWYQQALGLGLQFLLWYDEGEERNRGNFPPRFSGRQFPNYSSELNVNALELEDSALYLCASSLVGGAEQFFGPGTRLTVL.

The V and J genes are TRBV28 and TRBJ1-2; D may be TRBD1 (5 bases). The CDR3 totals 11 residues. Between the trimmed V and J ends, which lost 6 bases and 7 bases, there was a span of 9 bases. Germline CDR1 and CDR2: MDHEN and SYDVKM. In DNA, the CDR3 is TGTGCCAGCAGCCAGGGCTTTGGCTACACCTTC. Its translation is CASSQGFGYTF.

This clone was found once. V gene TRBV5-6 combines with J gene TRBJ2-3; D unresolved. V lost 1 base and J lost 3, with 6 bases in between. Germline CDR1 reads SGHDT; CDR2 reads YYEEEE. The CDR3 length is 13 residues. Written as DNA, the CDR3 is TGTGCCAGCAGCTTGTTCCGGACAGATACGCAGTATTTT. This translates into CASSLFRTDTQYF.

V usage is TRBV15 and J usage is TRBJ2-5; TRBD2 matches 7 bases. Germline CDR1 LNHNV, CDR2 YYDKDF (reference sequence). V was clipped by 1 base and J by 2 bases; unmatched bases: 4. CDR3 length: 15 residues. This chain's CDR3 is CATSRALARQETQYF. The CDR3 bases are TGTGCCACCAGCAGAGCACTAGCGCGACAAGAGACCCAGTACTTC.

This clone came up a few times. V and J are TRBV30 and TRBJ1-1; TRBD1 agrees at 7 bases. CDR3 size: 13 residues. Trimming removed 1 base from V and 4 bases from J; junction bases left unmatched: 3. CDR1 is GTSNPN and CDR2 is SVGIG in the germline V gene (reference sequence). For the CDR3, the DNA is TGTGCCTGGAGTGGCAGGGGGTTCACTGAAGCTTTCTTT. Translating it yields CAWSGRGFTEAFF.

The J gene is TRBJ2-5, the V gene TRBV28, with 7 bases identical to TRBD1. V shed 6 bases, J shed 3 bases, and the junction held 10 bases outside the gene matches. Germline loops: CDR1 MDHEN, CDR2 SYDVKM. The CDR3 extends over 15 amino acids. The CDR3 loop is CASSRKTGRKETQYF. The CDR3 DNA reads as TGTGCCAGCAGCCGTAAGACAGGGAGAAAAGAGACCCAGTACTTC. The whole variable domain, remainder taken from reference TRBV28 and TRBJ2-5, is DVKVTQSSRYLVKRTGEKVFLECVQDMDHENMFWYRQDPGLGLRLIYFSYDVKMKEKGDIPEGYSVSREKKERFSLILESASTNQTSMYLCASSRKTGRKETQYFGPGTRLLVL.

The chain combines TRBV28 with TRBJ2-7; no definite D call. CDR3 length equals 14 residues. Trimming pared 3 bases from V and 0 bases from J, leaving 9 bases between. Per the germline V gene, CDR1 is MDHEN and CDR2 is SYDVKM. CDR3 residues: CASSFGQYSYEQYF. CDR3 coding DNA: TGTGCCAGCAGTTTCGGCCAATACTCCTACGAGCAGTACTTC. The full variable domain, rest sourced from reference TRBV28 and TRBJ2-7, is DVKVTQSSRYLVKRTGEKVFLECVQDMDHENMFWYRQDPGLGLRLIYFSYDVKMKEKGDIPEGYSVSREKKERFSLILESASTNQTSMYLCASSFGQYSYEQYFGPGTRLTVT.

This clone was seen a few times. This sequence joins TRBV15 and TRBJ2-3; no clear D gene. The CDR3 spans 15 residues. Trimming took 1 base from V and 1 from J, leaving 9 bases between them. From germline, CDR1 is LNHNV and CDR2 YYDKDF (reference sequence). In DNA form, the CDR3 reads TGTGCCACCAGCAGAGCACGGGCAGGCACAGATACGCAGTATTTT. This encodes CATSRARAGTDTQYF.

V usage is TRBV11-2 and J usage is TRBJ2-1; 9 bases are a match to TRBD1. Unmatched junction bases numbered 6, after V lost 3 bases and J lost 9 bases. The length of the CDR3 is 14 residues. From germline, CDR1 is SGHAT and CDR2 FQNNGV. The CDR3 sequence is CASSFTTGGTEQFF. The DNA of the CDR3 is TGTGCCAGCAGCTTCACCACAGGGGGCACTGAGCAGTTCTTC.

V usage is TRBV5-4 and J usage is TRBJ2-7; 10 bases are a match to TRBD1. V shed 1 base, J shed 1 base, and the junction held 5 bases outside the gene matches. The CDR3 extends over 16 amino acids. Germline CDR1 and CDR2: SGHNT and YYREEE (reference sequence). CDR3 amino acids: CASSLSGTGDSYEQYF. CDR3 DNA: TGTGCCAGCAGCTTGAGCGGGACAGGGGATTCCTACGAGCAGTACTTC.

The sample holds a few counts of this clone. This sequence joins TRBV30 and TRBJ2-1; D possibly corresponds to TRBD2 (5 bases). V was trimmed by 4 bases and J by 3 bases, leaving 10 bases between them. The length of the CDR3 is 13 residues. The V gene's germline CDR1 is GTSNPN and CDR2 SVGIG (reference sequence). The CDR3 loop reads CAWTAEIYNEQFF. In nucleotides, the CDR3 is TGTGCCTGGACAGCGGAGATCTACAATGAGCAGTTCTTC.

The DNA for the CDR3 is TGTGCCTGGAGTGTCCTCTTTGGGGGGATCTACGAGCAGTACTTC. This codes for CAWSVLFGGIYEQYF. The chain carries TRBV30 and TRBJ2-7; possibly TRBD2 for D (6 bases). Trimming cost V 0 bases and J 3 bases, with 15 bases left between them. The CDR3 length is 15 residues. Germline CDR1 reads GTSNPN; CDR2 reads SVGIG (reference sequence). The variable domain in full, with the rest retrieved from reference TRBV30 and TRBJ2-7, is SQTIHQWPATLVQPVGSPLSLECTVEGTSNPNLYWYRQAAGRGLQLLFYSVGIGQISSEVPQNLSASRPQDRQFILSSKKLLLSDSGFYLCAWSVLFGGIYEQYFGPGTRLTVT.

The chain carries TRBV5-6 and TRBJ1-1; D is uncertain. Per the germline V gene, CDR1 is SGHDT and CDR2 is YYEEEE. This CDR3 is built from 13 residues. Trimming shortened V by 7 bases and J by 0 bases, and 10 bases separated the two germline ends. CDR3: CASGEIMNTEAFF. In DNA form, the CDR3 reads TGTGCCAGCGGGGAGATAATGAACACTGAAGCTTTCTTT.

The chain couples TRBV2 to TRBJ1-2; maybe TRBD1 (5 bases). Trimming cost V 0 bases and J 4 bases, with 12 bases left between them. The CDR3 covers 15 residues. Germline V lookup: CDR1 SNHLY, CDR2 FYNNEI. The CDR3 DNA is TGTGCCAGCAGTGAAGCGCAGGCAGGGTCCTATGGCTACACCTTC. Translating it yields CASSEAQAGSYGYTF.

A few counts support this clone. The gene calls are TRBV5-1 and TRBJ2-1; 14 nucleotides match TRBD2. Looked up from germline, CDR1 is SGHRS and CDR2 is YFSETQ. After removal of 5 bases from V and 6 bases from J, the junction contained 13 bases not matched to a gene. This CDR3 has 18 residues. CDR3 loop: CASSLGLAGGGVTNEQFF. The CDR3 DNA follows: TGCGCCAGCAGTCTCGGACTAGCGGGAGGCGGGGTCACCAATGAGCAGTTCTTC. The whole variable domain, remainder taken from reference TRBV5-1 and TRBJ2-1, is KAGVTQTPRYLIKTRGQQVTLSCSPISGHRSVSWYQQTPGQGLQFLFEYFSETQRNKGNFPGRFSGRQFSNSRSEMNVSTLELGDSALYLCASSLGLAGGGVTNEQFFGPGTRLTVL.

For the CDR3, the DNA is TGTGCCAGCAGCCCGATGCTAGCTGGCTACGAGCAGTACTTC. Encoded protein: CASSPMLAGYEQYF. The chain couples TRBV7-2 to TRBJ2-7, with a possible D match to TRBD2 (5 bases). The V gene lost 5 bases and the J gene lost 3 bases, with 14 bases spanning the gap. This CDR3 is 14 amino acids long. The germline V gene encodes CDR1 SGHTA and CDR2 FQGNSA.

This clone occurred a few times. The chain uses TRBV30 and TRBJ1-1, with D uncertain. The V and J ends lost 2 bases and 3 bases respectively, with 10 bases between them. CDR1 and CDR2 (germline): GTSNPN, SVGIG (reference sequence). The CDR3 consists of 13 residues. The DNA of the CDR3 is TGTGCCTGGAGTTCACAGCGATACACTGAAGCTTTCTTT. Translated: CAWSSQRYTEAFF.

The chain joins TRBV29-1 to TRBJ2-1; 7 nucleotides line up with TRBD2. Trimming at V came to 4 bases and at J to 3 bases, leaving 6 bases not matched to a gene. Germline loops: CDR1 SQVTM, CDR2 ANQGSEA. The CDR3 is 14 amino acids. CDR3 loop: CSVGRSSGYNEQFF. The CDR3, as DNA: TGCAGCGTTGGGAGGTCTAGCGGCTACAATGAGCAGTTCTTC.